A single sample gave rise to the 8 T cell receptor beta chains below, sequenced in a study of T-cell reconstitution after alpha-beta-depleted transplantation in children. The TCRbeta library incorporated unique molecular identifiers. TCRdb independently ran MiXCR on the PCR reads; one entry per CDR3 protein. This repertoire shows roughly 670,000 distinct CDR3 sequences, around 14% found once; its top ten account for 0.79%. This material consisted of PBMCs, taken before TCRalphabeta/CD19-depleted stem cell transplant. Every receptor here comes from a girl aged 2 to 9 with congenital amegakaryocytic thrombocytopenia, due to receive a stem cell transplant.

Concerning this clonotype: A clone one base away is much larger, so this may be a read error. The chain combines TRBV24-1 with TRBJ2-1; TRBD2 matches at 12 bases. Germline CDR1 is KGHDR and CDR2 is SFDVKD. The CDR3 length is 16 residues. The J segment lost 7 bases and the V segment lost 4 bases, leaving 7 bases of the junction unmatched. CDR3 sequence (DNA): TGTGCCACCAGTGAGTCGACTAGCGGGAGTCTTAATGAGCAGTTCTTC. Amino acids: CATSESTSGSLNEQFF.

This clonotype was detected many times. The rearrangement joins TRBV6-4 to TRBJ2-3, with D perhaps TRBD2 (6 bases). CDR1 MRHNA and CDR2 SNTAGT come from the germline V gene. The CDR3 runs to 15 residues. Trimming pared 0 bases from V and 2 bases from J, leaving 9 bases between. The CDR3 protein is CASSDSGLLTDTQYF. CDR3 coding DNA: TGTGCCAGCAGTGACTCAGGACTACTCACAGATACGCAGTATTTT.

In DNA form, the CDR3 reads TGTGCCAGCAGCTTAGTCGATTCCGGGAGACCCGGGGAGCTGTTTTTT. Translation: CASSLVDSGRPGELFF. The genes are TRBV7-9 and TRBJ2-2; D is possibly TRBD2 (6 bases). CDR1 and CDR2 (germline): SEHNR, FQNEAQ (reference sequence). Trimming cost V 1 base and J 6 bases, with 15 bases left between them. The CDR3 runs 16 residues.

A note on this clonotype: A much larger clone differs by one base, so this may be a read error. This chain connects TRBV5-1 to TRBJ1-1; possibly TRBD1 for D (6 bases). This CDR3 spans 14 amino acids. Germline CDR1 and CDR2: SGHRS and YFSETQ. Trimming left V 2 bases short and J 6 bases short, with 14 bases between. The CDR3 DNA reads TGCGCCAGCAGCTTAGAGGGGGAAAACGCTGAAGCTTTCTTT. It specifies CASSLEGENAEAFF.

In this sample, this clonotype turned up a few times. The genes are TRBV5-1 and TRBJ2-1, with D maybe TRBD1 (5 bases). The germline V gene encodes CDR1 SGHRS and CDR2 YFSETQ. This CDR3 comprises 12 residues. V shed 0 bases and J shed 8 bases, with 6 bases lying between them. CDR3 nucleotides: TGCGCCAGCAGCTTGGACAGGCATGAGCAGTTCTTC. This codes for CASSLDRHEQFF.

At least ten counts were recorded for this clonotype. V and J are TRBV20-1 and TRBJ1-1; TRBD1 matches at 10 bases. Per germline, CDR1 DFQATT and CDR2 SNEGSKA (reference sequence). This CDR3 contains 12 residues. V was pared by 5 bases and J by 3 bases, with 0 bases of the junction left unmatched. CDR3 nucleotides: TGCAGTGCTGGACAGGGGGACACTGAAGCTTTCTTT. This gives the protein CSAGQGDTEAFF.

The CDR3 coding sequence is TGTGCCAGTAGCCCATTTACAGGGTTCGAGCAGTACTTC. Translated, it gives CASSPFTGFEQYF. The V gene is TRBV19, the J gene TRBJ2-7; TRBD1 is a possible D gene (6 bases). This CDR3 is 13 amino acids long. Trimming shortened V by 6 bases and J by 6 bases, and 15 bases separated the two germline ends. CDR1 LNHDA and CDR2 SQIVND come from the germline V gene (reference sequence).

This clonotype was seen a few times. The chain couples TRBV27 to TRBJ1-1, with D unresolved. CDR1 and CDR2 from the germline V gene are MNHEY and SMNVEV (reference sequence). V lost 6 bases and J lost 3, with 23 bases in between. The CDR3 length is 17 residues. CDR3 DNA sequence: TGTGCCAGCAGCAAACTCGGGAGAGTCATGAGGTACACTGAAGCTTTCTTT. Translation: CASSKLGRVMRYTEAFF.